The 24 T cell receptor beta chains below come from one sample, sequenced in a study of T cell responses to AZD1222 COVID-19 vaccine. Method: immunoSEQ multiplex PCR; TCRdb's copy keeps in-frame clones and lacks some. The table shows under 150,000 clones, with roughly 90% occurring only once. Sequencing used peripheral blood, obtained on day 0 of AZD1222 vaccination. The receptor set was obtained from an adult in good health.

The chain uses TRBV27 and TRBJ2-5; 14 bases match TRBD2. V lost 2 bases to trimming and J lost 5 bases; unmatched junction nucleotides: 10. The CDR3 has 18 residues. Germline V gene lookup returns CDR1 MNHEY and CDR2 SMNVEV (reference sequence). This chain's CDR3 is CASSLDGGLAGGGETQYF. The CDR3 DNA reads TGTGCCAGCAGTTTAGACGGCGGACTAGCGGGAGGTGGGGAGACCCAGTACTTC.

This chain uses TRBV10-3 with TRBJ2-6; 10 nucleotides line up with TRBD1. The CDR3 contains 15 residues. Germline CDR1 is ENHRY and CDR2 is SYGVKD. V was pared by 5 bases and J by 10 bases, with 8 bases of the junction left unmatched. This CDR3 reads CAISPGTGAVNVLTF. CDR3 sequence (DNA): TGTGCCATCAGTCCCGGGACAGGGGCAGTTAACGTCCTGACTTTC.

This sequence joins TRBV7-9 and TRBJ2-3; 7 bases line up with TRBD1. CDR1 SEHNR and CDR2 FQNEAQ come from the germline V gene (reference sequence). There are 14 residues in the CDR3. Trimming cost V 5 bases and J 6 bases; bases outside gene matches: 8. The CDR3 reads CASSRDREHDTQYF. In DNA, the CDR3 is TGTGCCAGCAGCCGAGACAGGGAACATGATACGCAGTATTTT.

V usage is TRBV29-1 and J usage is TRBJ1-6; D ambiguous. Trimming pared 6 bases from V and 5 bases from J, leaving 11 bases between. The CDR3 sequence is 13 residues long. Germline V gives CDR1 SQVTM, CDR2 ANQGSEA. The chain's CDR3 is CSVSRGDNSPLHF. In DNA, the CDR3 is TGCAGCGTATCCCGCGGAGATAATTCACCCCTCCACTTT.

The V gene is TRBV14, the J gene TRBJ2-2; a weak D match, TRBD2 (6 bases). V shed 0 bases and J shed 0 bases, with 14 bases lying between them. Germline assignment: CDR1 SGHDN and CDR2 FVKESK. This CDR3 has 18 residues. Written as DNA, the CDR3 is TGTGCCAGCAGCCAAGATTCGCACAGACTAGCGAACACCGGGGAGCTGTTTTTT. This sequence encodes CASSQDSHRLANTGELFF.

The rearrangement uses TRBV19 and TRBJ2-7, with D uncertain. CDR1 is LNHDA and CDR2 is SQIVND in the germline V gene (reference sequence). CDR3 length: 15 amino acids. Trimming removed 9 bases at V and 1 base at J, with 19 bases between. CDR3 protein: CASSRPGRFSYEQYF. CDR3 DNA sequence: TGTGCCAGCTCCCGCCCAGGTCGTTTTTCCTACGAGCAGTACTTC.

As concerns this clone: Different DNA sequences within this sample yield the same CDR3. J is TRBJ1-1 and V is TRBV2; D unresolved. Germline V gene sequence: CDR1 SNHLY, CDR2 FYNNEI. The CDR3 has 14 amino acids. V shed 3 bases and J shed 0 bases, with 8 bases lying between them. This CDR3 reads CASSESRLNTEAFF. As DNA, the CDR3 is TGTGCCAGCAGTGAGTCCAGATTGAACACTGAAGCTTTCTTT.

The CDR3 bases are TGTGCCAGCAGCGGATTGCCGGGACAGGGGCGGAATGAGCAGTTCTTC. Translated: CASSGLPGQGRNEQFF. The chain recombines TRBV9 with TRBJ2-1; 10 bases match TRBD1. The J segment lost 7 bases and the V segment lost 3 bases, leaving 10 bases of the junction unmatched. Germline lookup yields CDR1 SGDLS and CDR2 YYNGEE. This CDR3 is 16 amino acids long. Looking up the rest from reference TRBV9 and TRBJ2-1 gives the full variable domain: DSGVTQTPKHLITATGQRVTLRCSPRSGDLSVYWYQQSLDQGLQFLIQYYNGEERAKGNILERFSAQQFPDLHSELNLSSLELGDSALYFCASSGLPGQGRNEQFFGPGTRLTVL.

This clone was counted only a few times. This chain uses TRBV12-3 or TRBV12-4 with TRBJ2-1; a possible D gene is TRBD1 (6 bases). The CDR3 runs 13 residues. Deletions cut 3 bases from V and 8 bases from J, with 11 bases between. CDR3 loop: CASSFSGGYEQFF. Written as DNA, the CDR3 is TGTGCCAGCAGTTTCAGTGGGGGCTATGAGCAGTTCTTC.

This CDR3 reads CASSMRSSGNLISTDTQYF. For the CDR3, the DNA is TGTGCCAGTAGTATGAGATCTAGCGGGAACCTAATAAGCACAGATACGCAGTATTTT. The V call is TRBV19, the J call TRBJ2-3, with 9 bases fitting TRBD2. This CDR3 has 19 amino acids. The trim removed 3 bases at V and 0 bases at J, leaving 13 bases unmatched. CDR1 is LNHDA and CDR2 is SQIVND in the germline V gene (reference sequence).

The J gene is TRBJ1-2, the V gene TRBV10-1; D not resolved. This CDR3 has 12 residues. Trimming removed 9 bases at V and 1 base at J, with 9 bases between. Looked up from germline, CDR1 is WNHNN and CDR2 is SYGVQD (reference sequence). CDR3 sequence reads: CASTQINYGYTF. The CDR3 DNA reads TGCGCCAGTACACAGATTAACTATGGCTACACCTTC.

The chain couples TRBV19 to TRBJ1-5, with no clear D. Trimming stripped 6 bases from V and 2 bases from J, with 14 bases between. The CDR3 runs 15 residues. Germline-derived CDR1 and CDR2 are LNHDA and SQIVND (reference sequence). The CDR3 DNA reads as TGTGCCAGTAGACTATTCCACCGGGGCAATCAGCCCCAGCATTTT. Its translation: CASRLFHRGNQPQHF.

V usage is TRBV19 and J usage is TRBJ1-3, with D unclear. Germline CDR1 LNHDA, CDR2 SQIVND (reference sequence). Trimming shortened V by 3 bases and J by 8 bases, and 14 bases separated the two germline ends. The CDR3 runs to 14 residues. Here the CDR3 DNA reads TGTGCCAGTAGTATGCCAGGTGTGTGGGACACCATATATTTT. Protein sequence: CASSMPGVWDTIYF.

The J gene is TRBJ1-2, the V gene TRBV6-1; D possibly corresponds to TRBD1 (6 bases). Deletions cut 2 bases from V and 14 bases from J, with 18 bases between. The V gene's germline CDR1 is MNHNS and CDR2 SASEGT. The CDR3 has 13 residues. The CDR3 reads CASSETSSRGFTF. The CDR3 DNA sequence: TGTGCCAGCAGTGAAACCTCGAGCAGGGGCTTTACCTTC.

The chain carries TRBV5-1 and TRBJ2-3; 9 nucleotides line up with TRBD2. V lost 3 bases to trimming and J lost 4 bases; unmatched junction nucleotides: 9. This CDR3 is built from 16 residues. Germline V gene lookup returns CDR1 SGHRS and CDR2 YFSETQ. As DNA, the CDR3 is TGCGCCAGCAGCTCAGATAGCGGGAGTTGGTCAGATACGCAGTATTTT. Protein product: CASSSDSGSWSDTQYF.

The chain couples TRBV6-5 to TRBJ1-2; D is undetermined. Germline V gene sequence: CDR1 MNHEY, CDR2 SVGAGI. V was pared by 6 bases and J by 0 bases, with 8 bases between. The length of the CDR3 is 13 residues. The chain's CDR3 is CASSPDSNYGYTF. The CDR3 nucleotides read TGTGCCAGCAGCCCGGACTCTAACTATGGCTACACCTTC.

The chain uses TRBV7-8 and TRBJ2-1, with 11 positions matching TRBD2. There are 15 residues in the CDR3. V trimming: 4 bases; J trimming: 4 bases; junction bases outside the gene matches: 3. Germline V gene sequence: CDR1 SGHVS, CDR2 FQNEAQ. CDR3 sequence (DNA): TGTGCCAGCAGCTCCACTAGCGGGGGTTACAATGAGCAGTTCTTC. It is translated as CASSSTSGGYNEQFF.

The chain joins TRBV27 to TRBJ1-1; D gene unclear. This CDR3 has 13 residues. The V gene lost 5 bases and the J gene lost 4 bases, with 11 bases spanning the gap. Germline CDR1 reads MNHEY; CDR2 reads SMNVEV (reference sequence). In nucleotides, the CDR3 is TGTGCCAGCAGTCAATGGGGAAGCACTGAAGCTTTCTTT. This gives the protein CASSQWGSTEAFF.

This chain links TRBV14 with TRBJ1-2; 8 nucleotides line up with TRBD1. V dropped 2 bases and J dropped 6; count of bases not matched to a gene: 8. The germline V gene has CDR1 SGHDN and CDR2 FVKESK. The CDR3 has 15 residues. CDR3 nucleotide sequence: TGTGCCAGCAGCCAATTTACGACAGGGGTGCATGGCTACACCTTC. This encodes CASSQFTTGVHGYTF. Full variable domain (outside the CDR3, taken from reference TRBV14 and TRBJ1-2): EAGVTQFPSHSVIEKGQTVTLRCDPISGHDNLYWYRRVMGKEIKFLLHFVKESKQDESGMPNNRFLAERTGGTYSTLKVQPAELEDSGVYFCASSQFTTGVHGYTFGSGTRLTVV.

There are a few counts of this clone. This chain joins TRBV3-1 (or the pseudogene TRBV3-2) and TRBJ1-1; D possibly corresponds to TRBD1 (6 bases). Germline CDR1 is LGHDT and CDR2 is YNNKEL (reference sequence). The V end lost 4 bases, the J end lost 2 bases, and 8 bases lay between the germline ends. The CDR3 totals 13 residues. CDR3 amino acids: CASSRRGNTEAFF. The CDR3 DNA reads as TGTGCCAGCAGCCGCAGGGGAAACACTGAAGCTTTCTTT.

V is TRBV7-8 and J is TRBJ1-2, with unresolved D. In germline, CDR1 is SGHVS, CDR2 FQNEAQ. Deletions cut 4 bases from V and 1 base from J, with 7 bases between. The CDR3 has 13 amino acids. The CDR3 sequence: CASSSSRNYGYTF. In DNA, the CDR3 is TGTGCCAGCAGCTCGAGCCGTAACTATGGCTACACCTTC.

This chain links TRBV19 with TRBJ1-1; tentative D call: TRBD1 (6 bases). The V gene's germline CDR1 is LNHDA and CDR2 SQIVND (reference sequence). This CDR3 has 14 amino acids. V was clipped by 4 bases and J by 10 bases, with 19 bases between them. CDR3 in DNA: TGTGCCAGTAGTACCACCGGACAGTCTGGTGGAGCTTTCTTT. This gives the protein CASSTTGQSGGAFF.

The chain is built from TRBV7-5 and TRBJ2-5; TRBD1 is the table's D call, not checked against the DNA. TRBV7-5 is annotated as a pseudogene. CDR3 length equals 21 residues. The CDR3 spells CARSLTGSEGASRREELTQYF. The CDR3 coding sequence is TGTGCCAGAAGCCTAACAGGGAGTGAGGGAGCCTCCAGGAGAGAGGAACTGACCCAGTACTTC.

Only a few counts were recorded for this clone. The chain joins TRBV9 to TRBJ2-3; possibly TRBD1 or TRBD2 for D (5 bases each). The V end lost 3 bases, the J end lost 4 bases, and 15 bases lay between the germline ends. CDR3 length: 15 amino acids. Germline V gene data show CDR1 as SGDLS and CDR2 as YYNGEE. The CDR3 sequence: CASSAWGGPPDTQYF. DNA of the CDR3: TGTGCCAGCAGCGCCTGGGGCGGGCCCCCAGATACGCAGTATTTT.